This is a list of T cell receptor beta chains from one sample in a study of shared clonotypes between healthy human individuals. Libraries were prepared by immunoSEQ multiplex PCR; TCRdb keeps only in-frame clonotypes and omits some of them. The repertoire has 1.5 million to 2.5 million clones, less than 95% of them found once; the top ten carry roughly 1.2%. The specimen was naive CD8+ T cells sorted from blood. These receptors were taken from a man between 18 and 29 years old in good health. Each CDR3 is given with its conserved first and last residue. The D gene is left open where the match is weak. A row's size may be missing; if present it is once, few, many or a size class.

abundance: .; len: 12; v_gene: TRBV11-2; d_gene: .; j_gene: TRBJ2-7; CDR3nt: TGTGCCAGCAGCTTGGCAATATCCGAGCAGTACTTC; CDR3aa: CASSLAISEQYF
abundance: .; len: 16; v_gene: TRBV5-1; d_gene: .; j_gene: TRBJ1-2; CDR3nt: TGCGCCAGCAGCGAGGACCCCCCCGACGAGGGCGATGGCTACACCTTC; CDR3aa: CASSEDPPDEGDGYTF
abundance: .; len: 11; v_gene: TRBV5-6; d_gene: .; j_gene: TRBJ1-4; CDR3nt: TGTGCCAGCAGCTTGTCGGAAAAACTGTTTTTT; CDR3aa: CASSLSEKLFF
abundance: .; len: 12; v_gene: TRBV29-1; d_gene: .; j_gene: TRBJ1-2; CDR3nt: TGCAGCGTTGAAGGTAGCAGGTCGGGCTACACCTTC; CDR3aa: CSVEGSRSGYTF
abundance: .; len: 14; v_gene: TRBV19; d_gene: .; j_gene: TRBJ2-3; CDR3nt: TGTGCCAGTACCCGGACCCCCGGCACCGATACGCAGTATTTT; CDR3aa: CASTRTPGTDTQYF
abundance: .; len: 14; v_gene: TRBV7-2; d_gene: .; j_gene: TRBJ2-7; CDR3nt: TGTGCCAGCAGCTTGGGGGTATGGGGGTACGAGCAGTACTTC; CDR3aa: CASSLGVWGYEQYF
abundance: .; len: 15; v_gene: TRBV18; d_gene: .; j_gene: TRBJ2-5; CDR3nt: TGTGCCAGCTCACCACCGTCGGGACGGAAAGAGACCCAGTACTTC; CDR3aa: CASSPPSGRKETQYF
abundance: .; len: 16; v_gene: TRBV7-9; d_gene: TRBD1; j_gene: TRBJ2-7; CDR3nt: TGTGCCAGCAGCTTGGGGGTCGGGACAGGGTTCTACGAGCAGTACTTC; CDR3aa: CASSLGVGTGFYEQYF
abundance: .; len: 15; v_gene: TRBV27; d_gene: .; j_gene: TRBJ2-5; CDR3nt: TGTGCCAGCAGTTTATCCGCGGGACTGGTAGAGACCCAGTACTTC; CDR3aa: CASSLSAGLVETQYF
abundance: once; len: 15; v_gene: TRBV11-2; d_gene: TRBD2; j_gene: TRBJ2-1; CDR3nt: TGTGCCAGCAGCTTAGTACTAGCGGGAGGGCGGGAGCAGTTCTTC; CDR3aa: CASSLVLAGGREQFF
abundance: .; len: 13; v_gene: TRBV5-6; d_gene: .; j_gene: TRBJ2-7; CDR3nt: TGTGCCAGCAGCTTGGCGGGTTCCTACGAGCAGTACTTC; CDR3aa: CASSLAGSYEQYF
abundance: .; len: 16; v_gene: TRBV27; d_gene: TRBD1; j_gene: TRBJ1-4; CDR3nt: TGTGCCAGCAGCCCCCGACAGGGGACAACTAATGAAAAACTGTTTTTT; CDR3aa: CASSPRQGTTNEKLFF
abundance: .; len: 17; v_gene: TRBV2; d_gene: .; j_gene: TRBJ2-2; CDR3nt: TGTGCCAGCAGTGAAGCGCTTGGGGGAGAGGACACCGGGGAGCTGTTTTTT; CDR3aa: CASSEALGGEDTGELFF
abundance: .; len: 15; v_gene: TRBV28; d_gene: .; j_gene: TRBJ2-7; CDR3nt: TGTGCCAGCAATGGGGCAGGGGAGGGATCCTACGAGCAGTACTTC; CDR3aa: CASNGAGEGSYEQYF
abundance: .; len: 16; v_gene: TRBV11-2; d_gene: .; j_gene: TRBJ1-1; CDR3nt: TGTGCCAGCAGCTTAGATCTGTGGGGGGGAAACACTGAAGCTTTCTTT; CDR3aa: CASSLDLWGGNTEAFF
abundance: .; len: 20; v_gene: TRBV9; d_gene: TRBD1; j_gene: TRBJ2-1; CDR3nt: TGTGCCAGCAGCGCCCGACAGGGGGTTGCTGAAGGAGGCTCCTACAATGAGCAGTTCTTC; CDR3aa: CASSARQGVAEGGSYNEQFF
abundance: .; len: 14; v_gene: TRBV28; d_gene: TRBD2; j_gene: TRBJ2-7; CDR3nt: TGTGCCAGCAGTTTCGGACTAGCGGTTTACGAGCAGTACTTC; CDR3aa: CASSFGLAVYEQYF
abundance: .; len: 14; v_gene: TRBV7-3; d_gene: .; j_gene: TRBJ2-1; CDR3nt: TGTGCCAGCAGCCCGGACAGCTTCTACAATGAGCAGTTCTTC; CDR3aa: CASSPDSFYNEQFF
abundance: .; len: 12; v_gene: TRBV7-9; d_gene: .; j_gene: TRBJ2-1; CDR3nt: TGTGCCAGCAGGTGGGATGACAATGAGCAGTTCTTC; CDR3aa: CASRWDDNEQFF
abundance: .; len: 15; v_gene: TRBV7-9; d_gene: TRBD1; j_gene: TRBJ2-7; CDR3nt: TGTGCCAGCAGCTTAGTTTACGGGACAGGCTACGAGCAGTACTTC; CDR3aa: CASSLVYGTGYEQYF
abundance: .; len: 15; v_gene: TRBV5-4; d_gene: TRBD2; j_gene: TRBJ2-1; CDR3nt: TGTGCCATCATCTTAGCGGGAGGGCCAGGTAATGAGCAGTTCTTC; CDR3aa: CAIILAGGPGNEQFF
abundance: .; len: 17; v_gene: TRBV5-1; d_gene: TRBD1; j_gene: TRBJ2-2; CDR3nt: TGCGCCAGCAGCTTGCACCCGGACAGGGTCATAACCGGGGAGCTGTTTTTT; CDR3aa: CASSLHPDRVITGELFF
abundance: .; len: 13; v_gene: TRBV2; d_gene: .; j_gene: TRBJ2-7; CDR3nt: TGTGCCAGCAGAACGGGACTTGCCTACGAGCAGTACTTC; CDR3aa: CASRTGLAYEQYF
abundance: once; len: 14; v_gene: TRBV6-5; d_gene: TRBD1; j_gene: TRBJ2-5; CDR3nt: TGTGCCAGCACCAGGGACAGGGGCCAAGAGACCCAGTACTTC; CDR3aa: CASTRDRGQETQYF
abundance: .; len: 11; v_gene: TRBV28; d_gene: .; j_gene: TRBJ1-2; CDR3nt: TGTGCCACCTCGCAGGGAAATGGCTACACCTTC; CDR3aa: CATSQGNGYTF
abundance: .; len: 13; v_gene: TRBV28; d_gene: .; j_gene: TRBJ2-5; CDR3nt: TGTGCCAGCAGGGGGACTGGGGAAGAGACCCAGTACTTC; CDR3aa: CASRGTGEETQYF
abundance: .; len: 12; v_gene: TRBV7-9; d_gene: .; j_gene: TRBJ1-1; CDR3nt: TGTGCCAGCAGCTTAGCGGGGGCTATGGCTTTCTTT; CDR3aa: CASSLAGAMAFF
abundance: .; len: 12; v_gene: TRBV5-4; d_gene: .; j_gene: TRBJ2-7; CDR3nt: TGTGCCAGCAGCTTGGGGGCAGGGGAGCAGTACTTC; CDR3aa: CASSLGAGEQYF
abundance: .; len: 14; v_gene: TRBV27; d_gene: .; j_gene: TRBJ2-7; CDR3nt: TGTGCCAGCAGTTTGGAGGGGCCCCTATACGAGCAGTACTTC; CDR3aa: CASSLEGPLYEQYF
abundance: .; len: 16; v_gene: TRBV11-2; d_gene: TRBD2; j_gene: TRBJ2-7; CDR3nt: TGTGCCAGCAGCATTGGGCCGGGACTAGCGGATTACGAGCAGTACTTC; CDR3aa: CASSIGPGLADYEQYF
abundance: .; len: 13; v_gene: TRBV2; d_gene: .; j_gene: TRBJ2-5; CDR3nt: TGTGCCAGCAGTGACGGGTGGGGAGAGACCCAGTACTTC; CDR3aa: CASSDGWGETQYF
abundance: .; len: 14; v_gene: TRBV7-9; d_gene: TRBD2; j_gene: TRBJ2-7; CDR3nt: TGTGCCAGCAGGGGACTAGCGGATCCCTACGAGCAGTACTTC; CDR3aa: CASRGLADPYEQYF
abundance: .; len: 19; v_gene: TRBV5-4; d_gene: TRBD2; j_gene: TRBJ2-7; CDR3nt: TGTGCCAGCAGCTTGGATGGAGGGGCCGGAGGGGAGGGAAGCTACGAGCAGTACTTC; CDR3aa: CASSLDGGAGGEGSYEQYF
abundance: .; len: 16; v_gene: TRBV11-2; d_gene: .; j_gene: TRBJ2-1; CDR3nt: TGTGCCAGCAGCTTAGGTCTCCGTAAAACCTACAATGAGCAGTTCTTC; CDR3aa: CASSLGLRKTYNEQFF
abundance: .; len: 14; v_gene: TRBV9; d_gene: .; j_gene: TRBJ1-1; CDR3nt: TGTGCCAGCAGCGTAGCAGGGTCGAGAACTGAAGCTTTCTTT; CDR3aa: CASSVAGSRTEAFF
abundance: .; len: 15; v_gene: TRBV7-9; d_gene: TRBD2; j_gene: TRBJ2-7; CDR3nt: TGTGCCAGCAGCTTAGCGCAAGGCGGGAGGGACGAGCAGTACTTC; CDR3aa: CASSLAQGGRDEQYF
abundance: few; len: 12; v_gene: TRBV9; d_gene: .; j_gene: TRBJ1-1; CDR3nt: TGTGCCAGCAGCGTAGAGGATAGCGAAGCTTTCTTT; CDR3aa: CASSVEDSEAFF
abundance: .; len: 14; v_gene: TRBV7-9; d_gene: .; j_gene: TRBJ2-7; CDR3nt: TGTGCCAGCAGCTTCTGGGGGGACGCGGACGAGCAGTACTTC; CDR3aa: CASSFWGDADEQYF
abundance: .; len: 10; v_gene: TRBV7-3; d_gene: .; j_gene: TRBJ2-5; CDR3nt: TGTGCCCAACACCTAGAGGCCCAGTACTTC; CDR3aa: CAQHLEAQYF
abundance: .; len: 16; v_gene: TRBV5-1; d_gene: TRBD1; j_gene: TRBJ1-6; CDR3nt: TGCGCCAGCAGCCTGGGGGGGACAGGGGATAATTCACCCCTCCACTTT; CDR3aa: CASSLGGTGDNSPLHF
abundance: .; len: 15; v_gene: TRBV9; d_gene: .; j_gene: TRBJ2-1; CDR3nt: TGTGCCAGCAGCCCCCCGCAGGGTTCCTACAATGAGCAGTTCTTC; CDR3aa: CASSPPQGSYNEQFF
abundance: .; len: 14; v_gene: TRBV2; d_gene: .; j_gene: TRBJ2-7; CDR3nt: TGTGCCAGCAGTGAGGCTAGCTCGACTTACGAGCAGTACTTC; CDR3aa: CASSEASSTYEQYF
abundance: .; len: 11; v_gene: TRBV5-8; d_gene: TRBD1; j_gene: TRBJ1-2; CDR3nt: TGTGCCAGCAGACCAGGGGGAGGCTACACCTTC; CDR3aa: CASRPGGGYTF
abundance: .; len: 14; v_gene: TRBV7-6; d_gene: .; j_gene: TRBJ2-7; CDR3nt: TGTGCCAGCAGCTTAGGGACAGTCTCCTACGAGCAGTACTTC; CDR3aa: CASSLGTVSYEQYF
abundance: .; len: 15; v_gene: TRBV27; d_gene: .; j_gene: TRBJ1-2; CDR3nt: TGTGCCAGCAGTTTAGGAGGCACAAGCTTTTATGGCTACACCTTC; CDR3aa: CASSLGGTSFYGYTF